This TCR beta chain was recorded in a study of blood T cells in healthy people across ages. V lost 8 bases to trimming and J lost 5 bases; unmatched junction nucleotides: 9. CDR3 length: 14 residues. CDR1 and CDR2 from the germline V gene are SNHLY and FYNNEI. Study-wide findings and caveats: Long-lived and aged donors differed, with more naive CD4+ cells and higher diversity in the long-lived.

The use of a sample-barcoded 5' primer and a J-beta primer mix characterized a second PCR of roughly 6 to 12 cycles. One entry per CDR3 protein results from TCRdb running MiXCR on the 5' RACE reads. Of hundreds of thousands of distinct CDR3 sequences in the sample, 45% to 60% are singletons; the top ten hold about 13%. Donors gave roughly 9.1 milliliters of peripheral blood apiece. Of note for this clonotype: The antigen remains unidentified.

Specimen: blood. This clonotype originated in a woman of 80 years or more in good health. This sequence joins TRBV2 and TRBJ2-1; 7 bases are shared with TRBD2. This chain's CDR3 is CASHLGGSHNEQFF. DNA of the CDR3: TGTGCCAGCCACCTGGGCGGGAGCCACAATGAGCAGTTCTTC.